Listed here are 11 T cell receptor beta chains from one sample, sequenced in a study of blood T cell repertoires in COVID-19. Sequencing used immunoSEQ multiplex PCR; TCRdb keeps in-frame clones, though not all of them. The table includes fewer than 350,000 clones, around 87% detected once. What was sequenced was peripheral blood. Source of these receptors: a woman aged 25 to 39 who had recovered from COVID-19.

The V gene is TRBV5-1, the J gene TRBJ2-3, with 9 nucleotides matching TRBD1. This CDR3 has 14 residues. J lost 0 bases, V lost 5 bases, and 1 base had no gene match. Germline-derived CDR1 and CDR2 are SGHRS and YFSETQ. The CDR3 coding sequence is TGCGCCAGCAGACAGGGGGCTAGCACAGATACGCAGTATTTT. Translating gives CASRQGASTDTQYF. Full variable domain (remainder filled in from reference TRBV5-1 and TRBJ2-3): KAGVTQTPRYLIKTRGQQVTLSCSPISGHRSVSWYQQTPGQGLQFLFEYFSETQRNKGNFPGRFSGRQFSNSRSEMNVSTLELGDSALYLCASRQGASTDTQYFGPGTRLTVL.

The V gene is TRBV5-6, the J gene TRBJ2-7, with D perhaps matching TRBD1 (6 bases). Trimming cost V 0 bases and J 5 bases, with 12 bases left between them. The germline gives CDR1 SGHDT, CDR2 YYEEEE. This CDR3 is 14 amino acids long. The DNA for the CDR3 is TGTGCCAGCAGCTTGGTCACAGGGCTCGACGAGCAGTACTTC. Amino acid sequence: CASSLVTGLDEQYF.

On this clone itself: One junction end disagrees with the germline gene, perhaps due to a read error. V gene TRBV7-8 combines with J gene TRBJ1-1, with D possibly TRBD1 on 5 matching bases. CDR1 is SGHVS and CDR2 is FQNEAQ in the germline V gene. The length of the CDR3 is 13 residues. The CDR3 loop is CASSWGRTSEAFF. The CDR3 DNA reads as TGTGCCAGCAGTTGGGGGAGGACATCTGAGGCTTTCTTT.

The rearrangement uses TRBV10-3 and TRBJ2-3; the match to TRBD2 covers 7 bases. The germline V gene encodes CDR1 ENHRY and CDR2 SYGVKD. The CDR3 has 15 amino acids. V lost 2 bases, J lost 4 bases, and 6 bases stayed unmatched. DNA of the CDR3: TGTGCCATCAGTGAGCCAGGACTAGTCCCAGATACGCAGTATTTT. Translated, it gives CAISEPGLVPDTQYF.

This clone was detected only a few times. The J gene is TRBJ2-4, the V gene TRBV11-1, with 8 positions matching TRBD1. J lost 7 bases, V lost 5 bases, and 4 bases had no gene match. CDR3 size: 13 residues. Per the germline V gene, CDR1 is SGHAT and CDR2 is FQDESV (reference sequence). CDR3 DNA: TGTGCCAGCAGCATCGGACAGGGCAACATTCAGTACTTC. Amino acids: CASSIGQGNIQYF.

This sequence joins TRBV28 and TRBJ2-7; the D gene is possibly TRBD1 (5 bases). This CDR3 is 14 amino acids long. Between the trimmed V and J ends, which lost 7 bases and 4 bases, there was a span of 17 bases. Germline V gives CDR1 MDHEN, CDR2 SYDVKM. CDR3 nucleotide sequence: TGTGCCAGCACATCGGACACAAGGATATACGAGCAGTACTTC. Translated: CASTSDTRIYEQYF.

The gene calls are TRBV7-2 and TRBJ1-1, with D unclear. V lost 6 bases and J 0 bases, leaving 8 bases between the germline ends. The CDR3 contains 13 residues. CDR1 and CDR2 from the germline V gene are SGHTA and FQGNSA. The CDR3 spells CASRPQMNTEAFF. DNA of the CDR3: TGTGCCAGCAGGCCACAAATGAACACTGAAGCTTTCTTT.

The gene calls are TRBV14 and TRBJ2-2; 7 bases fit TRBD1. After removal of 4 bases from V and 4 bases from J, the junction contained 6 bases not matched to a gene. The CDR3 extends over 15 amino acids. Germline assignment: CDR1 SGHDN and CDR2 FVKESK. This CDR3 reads CASSRNRGSTGELFF. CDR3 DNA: TGTGCCAGCAGCCGAAACAGGGGATCCACCGGGGAGCTGTTTTTT.

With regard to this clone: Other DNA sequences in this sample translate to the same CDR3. CDR3 sequence reads: CATSDAGRYTGELFF. The CDR3 DNA follows: TGTGCCACCAGTGATGCGGGCCGGTACACCGGGGAGCTGTTTTTT. The gene calls are TRBV24-1 and TRBJ2-2, with a possible D match to TRBD2 (5 bases). Trimming stripped 3 bases from V and 3 bases from J, with 10 bases between. The CDR3 is 15 residues long. Germline V gene lookup returns CDR1 KGHDR and CDR2 SFDVKD.

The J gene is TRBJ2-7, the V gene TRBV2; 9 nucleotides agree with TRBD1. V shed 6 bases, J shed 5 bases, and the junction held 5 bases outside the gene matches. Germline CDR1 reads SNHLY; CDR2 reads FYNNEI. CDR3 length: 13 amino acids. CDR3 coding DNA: TGTGCCAGCAGCAGGGACAGGGAAGACGAGCAGTACTTC. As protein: CASSRDREDEQYF.

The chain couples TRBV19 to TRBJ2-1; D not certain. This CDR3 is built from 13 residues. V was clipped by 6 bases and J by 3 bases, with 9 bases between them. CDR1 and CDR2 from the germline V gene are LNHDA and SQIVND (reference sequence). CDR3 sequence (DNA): TGTGCCAGTAGAACCAGCGTCTACAATGAGCAGTTCTTC. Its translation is CASRTSVYNEQFF. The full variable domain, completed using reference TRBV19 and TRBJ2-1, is DGGITQSPKYLFRKEGQNVTLSCEQNLNHDAMYWYRQDPGQGLRLIYYSQIVNDFQKGDIAEGYSVSREKKESFPLTVTSAQKNPTAFYLCASRTSVYNEQFFGPGTRLTVL.